The TCR beta chain under discussion was sequenced for a study of OX40 agonist ivuxolimab in advanced cancers. Study details: Dosing consisted of intravenous ivuxolimab at 0.01 to 10 mg/kg every 2 weeks. Males comprised 82.7% of the group, whose mean age was approximately 60 years (range 23 to 79).

Assay used: immunoSEQ multiplex PCR; TCRdb lists only in-frame clones, some missing. The sample comprises 55,000 to 75,000 clones, just over 85% of which are singletons, and 1% to 1.5% rests with the top ten. The CDR3 sequence is 13 residues long. V lost 4 bases and J lost 3, with 11 bases in between. Germline V gene sequence: CDR1 SQVTM, CDR2 ANQGSEA. In this sample, this clone turned up once. Sequencing used CD4+ or CD8+ T cells sorted from blood, obtained in a trial of the OX40 agonist ivuxolimab. The TCR sequence derives from an adult with an advanced solid tumor such as melanoma, head and neck, liver or kidney cancer. The chain links TRBV29-1 to TRBJ2-3, with D unclear. CDR3 sequence reads: CSVAGSSTDTQYF. The CDR3 bases are TGCAGCGTTGCGGGTAGTAGTACAGATACGCAGTATTTT.